The subject of this entry is one TCR beta chain. Its matching antigen is unknown. This sample was included in a study of long-term antiretroviral therapy in people with HIV. Study observations and caveats: Whereas controls had wider CDR3 length ranges, HIV repertoires had narrower ones. Within the repertoire, clones expanded before ART were dominant at all time points.

Run at survey level, the immunoSEQ assay was version v3.0. Sequencing used immunoSEQ multiplex PCR; TCRdb keeps in-frame clones, though not all of them. Among approximately 17,000 clones listed, 76% were seen once. Everyone in the study who had HIV was treated in the United States. The CDR3 is 16 residues long. Germline CDR1 and CDR2: MGHRA and YSYEKL. Trimming removed 5 bases from V and 2 bases from J, with 18 bases in between. This sequence originates from a woman aged 45-65 years with HIV. The source was unsorted PBMCs, collected roughly 2.4 years before starting antiretroviral therapy. The rearrangement links TRBV4-1 to TRBJ1-1; D unclear. CDR3 bases: TGCGCCAGCAGCGAAACCTCTGGCACAGTAAACACTGAAGCTTTCTTT. It specifies CASSETSGTVNTEAFF.